These T cell receptor beta chains were read from a single sample in a study of blood T cell repertoires in COVID-19. TCRdb's copy holds only in-frame clones and misses some; the assay was immunoSEQ multiplex PCR. The table has roughly 130,000 clones, roughly four fifths seen once. Source material: peripheral blood. The receptor set was obtained from a woman in her forties or fifties with acute or convalescent COVID-19. CDR3s include the opening cysteine and the closing phenylalanine or tryptophan. D genes are given only for firm matches. Only some rows state a clone size, as once, few, many or a class for expanded clones.

d_call	v_call	clone_size	j_call	cdr3_nt	cdr3_aa
TRBD1	TRBV5-1	few	TRBJ2-1	TGCGCCAGCAGCTTGGTGGGACAGGGGTTAGCGAATGAGCAGTTCTTC	CASSLVGQGLANEQFF
-	TRBV7-8	-	TRBJ1-5	TGTGCCAGCAGCGCATTTAACAGGGATAATCAGCCCCAGCATTTT	CASSAFNRDNQPQHF
-	TRBV9	-	TRBJ2-2	TGTGCCAGCAGCGTAGGGGGAGCGAACACCGGGGAGCTGTTTTTT	CASSVGGANTGELFF
TRBD2	TRBV5-1	-	TRBJ2-3	TGCGCCAGCAGCTTTAGCGGGGGAGGCACAGATACGCAGTATTTT	CASSFSGGGTDTQYF
TRBD1	TRBV27	once	TRBJ2-7	TGTGCCAGCAGTTTATACAGGGGGCGACAGAACGAGCAGTACTTC	CASSLYRGRQNEQYF
TRBD2	TRBV19	-	TRBJ2-1	TGTGCCAGTAGTGGTACTAGCGGGGGGCTTTACAATGAGCAGTTCTTC	CASSGTSGGLYNEQFF
-	TRBV30	once	TRBJ1-5	TGTGCCTGGAGTGAGACTTCTGTTAGCAATCAGCCCCAGCATTTT	CAWSETSVSNQPQHF
TRBD1	TRBV6-5	-	TRBJ1-5	TGTGCCAGCGGGACAGATCAGCCCCAGCATTTT	CASGTDQPQHF
-	TRBV10-3	-	TRBJ2-6	TGTGCCATCAGTTCAACGACATCCTCCGCGTCCTCTGGGGCCAACGTCCTGACTTTC	CAISSTTSSASSGANVLTF
TRBD1	TRBV2	once	TRBJ2-1	TGTGCCAGCAGTGAAGAGGGGGCGGGGACAGGGCTTCTTGAGCAGTTCTTC	CASSEEGAGTGLLEQFF
TRBD1	TRBV24-1	-	TRBJ1-5	TGTGCCACCAGTGATTGGGGGACAGACGGCAATCAGCCCCAGCATTTT	CATSDWGTDGNQPQHF
TRBD1	TRBV6-5	-	TRBJ1-1	TGTGCCAGCGTCACGACAGGGTTTGCCACTGAAGCTTTCTTT	CASVTTGFATEAFF
TRBD1	TRBV5-1	-	TRBJ1-3	TGCGCCAGCAGCTTGACGGATTCCCAGGGGGCCGCTGGAAACACCATATATTTT	CASSLTDSQGAAGNTIYF
-	TRBV18	once	TRBJ2-2	TGTGCCAGCTCACCACTCGGACGCTCCGGGACAAATACCGGGGAGCTGTTTTTT	CASSPLGRSGTNTGELFF
TRBD1	TRBV27	-	TRBJ1-5	TGTGCCAGCAGTCCGGGGACAGGGAGACGCTATAGCAATCAGCCCCAGCATTTT	CASSPGTGRRYSNQPQHF
TRBD1	TRBV29-1	-	TRBJ1-1	TGCAGCGTTGAAGACTCAGGGGGCTGGACTGAAGCTTTCTTT	CSVEDSGGWTEAFF
-	TRBV6-6	-	TRBJ2-1	TGTGCCAGCAGTCCCCGTGGACACCCTGGGGATGAGCAGTTCTTC	CASSPRGHPGDEQFF
-	TRBV7-8	once	TRBJ2-1	TGTGCCAGCAGCTCCAACCCGGGACAATACAATGAGCAGTTCTTC	CASSSNPGQYNEQFF
-	TRBV6-5	-	TRBJ1-3	TGTGCCAGCAGTTACTCGACCCCCTCGGGAGACACCATATATTTT	CASSYSTPSGDTIYF
TRBD1	TRBV5-1	few	TRBJ1-4	TGCGCCAGCAGCCAACAGGGGACAACTAATGAAAAACTGTTTTTT	CASSQQGTTNEKLFF
-	TRBV12-5	-	TRBJ1-1	TGTGCTAGTGGTTTGTACGTAAGAGCTGAAGCTTTCTTT	CASGLYVRAEAFF
-	TRBV30	-	TRBJ1-2	TGTGCCTGGAACGAATTCGGTGGCTACACCTTC	CAWNEFGGYTF
-	TRBV4-2	few	TRBJ2-7	TGTGCCAGCAGCCAAGAAGTTCGGGACTGGGTATCCCCCTACGAGCAGTACTTC	CASSQEVRDWVSPYEQYF
TRBD1	TRBV3-1/TRBV3-2	-	TRBJ2-2	TGTGCCAGCAGGTCTACAGGGGGCTGGACCGGGGAGCTGTTTTTT	CASRSTGGWTGELFF
-	TRBV18	-	TRBJ1-5	TGTGCCAGCTCGGAGGGTAGCAATCAGCCCCAGCATTTT	CASSEGSNQPQHF
-	TRBV12-3/TRBV12-4	-	TRBJ2-7	TGTGCCAGCACTCGGGGCTACGAGCAGTACTTC	CASTRGYEQYF
TRBD2	TRBV18	-	TRBJ2-3	TGTGCCAGCTCACCTAGCGGGGCAACGACAGATACGCAGTATTTT	CASSPSGATTDTQYF
TRBD2	TRBV5-1	-	TRBJ2-1	TGCGCCAGCAGCGTGCAGCGGGGGGGTAACAATGAGCAGTTCTTC	CASSVQRGGNNEQFF
TRBD2	TRBV6-1	-	TRBJ2-1	TGTGCCAGCAGTGAAGAGGGGACTAGCGGGGCGACGAAGCAGTTCTTC	CASSEEGTSGATKQFF
-	TRBV15	-	TRBJ1-1	TGTGCCACCAGCAGAGACGCGGGCGCTGAAGCTTTCTTT	CATSRDAGAEAFF
-	TRBV30	-	TRBJ1-3	TGTGCCTCCACCAAGGACTATCAGGGAAACACCATATATTTT	CASTKDYQGNTIYF
-	TRBV4-1	-	TRBJ1-2	TGCGCCAGCAGCCAAAAAGTAGGGGGAGACAGGAGAGCTCCAAGCTATGGCTACACCTTC	CASSQKVGGDRRAPSYGYTF